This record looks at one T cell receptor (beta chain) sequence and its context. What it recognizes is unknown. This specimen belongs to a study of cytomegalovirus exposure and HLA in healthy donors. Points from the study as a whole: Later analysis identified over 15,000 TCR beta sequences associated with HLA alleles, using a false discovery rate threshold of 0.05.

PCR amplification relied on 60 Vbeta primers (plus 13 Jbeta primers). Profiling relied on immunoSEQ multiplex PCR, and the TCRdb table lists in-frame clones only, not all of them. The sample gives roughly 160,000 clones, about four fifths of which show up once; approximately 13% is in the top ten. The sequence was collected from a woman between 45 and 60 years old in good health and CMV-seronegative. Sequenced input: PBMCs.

In DNA, the CDR3 is TGTGCCAGCAGCTCCGGACTAGCAGGGCACACAGATACGCAGTATTTT. This sequence encodes CASSSGLAGHTDTQYF. V usage is TRBV7-8 and J usage is TRBJ2-3; 8 nucleotides align to TRBD2. Germline CDR1 reads SGHVS; CDR2 reads FQNEAQ. The CDR3 is made up of 16 amino acids. J was trimmed by 2 bases and V by 4 bases; bases with no gene match: 8. The full variable domain, completed using reference TRBV7-8 and TRBJ2-3, is GAGVSQSPRYKVAKRGQDVALRCDPISGHVSLFWYQQALGQGPEFLTYFQNEAQLDKSGLPSDRFFAERPEGSVSTLKIQRTQQEDSAVYLCASSSGLAGHTDTQYFGPGTRLTVL.